This TCR beta chain was documented in a study of CD8 T cells in ankylosing spondylitis. Notes on the study in general: Among TCR beta sequences, a motif of roughly 8 highly homologous variants appeared characteristic of ankylosing spondylitis blood.

As regards this clonotype: Its antigen is undetermined.

V lost 5 bases, J lost 2 bases, and 16 bases stayed unmatched. This CDR3 has 18 residues. Looked up from germline, CDR1 is MGHRA and CDR2 is YSYEKL. TCRdb fed the 5' RACE reads into MiXCR, producing one record per CDR3 protein. This table has around 140,000 distinct CDR3 sequences, roughly 18% appearing once. The chain employs TRBV4-1 and TRBJ2-5, with 8 positions matching TRBD1. This clonotype was obtained from a male donor with ankylosing spondylitis. The sequenced sample consisted of blood, either unsorted or a sorted T cell fraction (not recorded which). The chain's CDR3 is CASSSLLRTGHRQETQYF. In DNA form, the CDR3 reads TGCGCCAGCAGCTCTCTCCTCAGGACAGGGCATAGGCAAGAGACCCAGTACTTC.